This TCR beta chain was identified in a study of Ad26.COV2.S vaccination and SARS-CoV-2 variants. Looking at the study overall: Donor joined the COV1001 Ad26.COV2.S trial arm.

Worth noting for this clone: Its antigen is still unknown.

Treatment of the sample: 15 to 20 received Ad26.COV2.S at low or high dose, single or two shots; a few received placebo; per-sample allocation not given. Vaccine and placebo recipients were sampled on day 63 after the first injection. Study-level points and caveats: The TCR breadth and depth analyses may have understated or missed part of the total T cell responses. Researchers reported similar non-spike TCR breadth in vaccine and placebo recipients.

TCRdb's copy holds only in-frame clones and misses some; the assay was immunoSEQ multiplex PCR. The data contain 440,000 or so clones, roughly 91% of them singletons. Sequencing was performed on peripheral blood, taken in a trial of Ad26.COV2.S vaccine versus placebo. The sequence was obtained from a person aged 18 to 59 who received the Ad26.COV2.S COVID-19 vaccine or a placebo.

The CDR3 nucleotides read TGTGCCAGCAGCTGGACTAGCGGGAGTCCCTACGAGCAGTACTTC. This translates into CASSWTSGSPYEQYF. This chain links TRBV7-2 with TRBJ2-7, with 13 bases matching TRBD2. The CDR3 runs to 15 residues. Germline values: CDR1 SGHTA, CDR2 FQGNSA. V lost 4 bases, J lost 2 bases, and 2 bases stayed unmatched.